The 26 T cell receptor beta chains listed next were all sequenced from one sample in a study of early T cells in non-severe SARS-CoV-2 infection. TCRdb fed the 5' RACE reads into MiXCR, producing one record per CDR3 protein. The sample has 50,000 to 60,000 distinct CDR3 sequences, 5% to 7.5% seen once. The material sequenced was whole blood, taken at baseline. These receptors were obtained from an adult who was a healthcare worker with PCR-confirmed SARS-CoV-2 infection or an uninfected control (not recorded which).

The chain uses TRBV27 and TRBJ1-1; TRBD1 matches at 9 bases. Germline lookup yields CDR1 MNHEY and CDR2 SMNVEV (reference sequence). The length of the CDR3 is 15 residues. Trimming took 5 bases from V and 1 from J; bases not matched to a gene: 5. The CDR3 loop is CASSEQGAQNTEAFF. The DNA of the CDR3 is TGTGCCAGCAGTGAACAGGGGGCGCAGAACACTGAAGCTTTCTTT.

This clonotype was counted ten times or more. The V gene is TRBV29-1, the J gene TRBJ1-2; D perhaps matches TRBD1 (5 bases). There are 11 residues in the CDR3. V was cut by 6 bases and J by 2 bases, with 7 bases left in between. CDR1 is SQVTM and CDR2 is ANQGSEA in the germline V gene. The CDR3 DNA sequence: TGCAGCGTGGACAAGAACTATGGCTACACCTTC. Translating it yields CSVDKNYGYTF.

V and J are TRBV6-6 and TRBJ1-6; the D is unclear. V lost 7 bases to trimming and J lost 4 bases, with 14 bases between them. CDR3 length equals 15 residues. Germline CDR1 is MNHNY and CDR2 is SVGAGI (reference sequence). CDR3 region: CASNLGWRYNSPLHF. CDR3 sequence (DNA): TGTGCCAGCAATCTAGGGTGGAGGTATAATTCACCCCTCCACTTT.

This clonotype was seen ten or more times. This chain links TRBV20-1 with TRBJ2-7, with D perhaps being TRBD1 or TRBD2 (5 bases each). CDR3 size: 13 residues. In germline, CDR1 is DFQATT, CDR2 SNEGSKA (reference sequence). Trimming took 7 bases from V and 2 from J, leaving 15 bases between them. The DNA of the CDR3 is TGCAGTGTAACCGGGGACGGGGCCTACGAGCAGTACTTC. Its protein product is CSVTGDGAYEQYF.

This rearrangement joins TRBV20-1 to TRBJ2-7, with D possibly matching TRBD2 (7 bases). Germline lookup yields CDR1 DFQATT and CDR2 SNEGSKA (reference sequence). V was cut by 5 bases and J by 5 bases, with 16 bases left in between. This CDR3 region has 13 residues. CDR3 DNA: TGCAGTGCTTCAAGGGGGGGATACGACGAGCAGTACTTC. The encoded protein is CSASRGGYDEQYF.

V usage is TRBV28 and J usage is TRBJ2-7, with D possibly matching TRBD2 (5 bases). Trimming cost V 5 bases and J 3 bases, with 14 bases left between them. In germline, CDR1 is MDHEN, CDR2 SYDVKM. The length of the CDR3 is 14 residues. For the CDR3, the DNA is TGTGCCAGCAGTACCTCTGGGCGGGTCTACGAGCAGTACTTC. Residues: CASSTSGRVYEQYF.

This clonotype was recorded many times. This chain links TRBV6-5 with TRBJ2-7; TRBD1 matches 7 bases. Germline loops: CDR1 MNHEY, CDR2 SVGAGI. This CDR3 region has 15 residues. Trimming removed 2 bases from V and 3 bases from J; junction bases left unmatched: 7. CDR3 sequence: CASSYTDRKIYEQYF. As DNA, the CDR3 is TGTGCCAGCAGTTACACGGACAGGAAAATCTACGAGCAGTACTTC.

This clonotype showed up many times. This chain joins TRBV27 and TRBJ2-3; no definite D call. The V gene lost 5 bases and the J gene lost 2 bases, with 8 bases spanning the gap. This CDR3 has 13 amino acids. Germline V gene data show CDR1 as MNHEY and CDR2 as SMNVEV (reference sequence). The CDR3 is CASSLRLTDTQYF. The CDR3 DNA follows: TGTGCCAGCAGTCTCCGCCTCACAGATACGCAGTATTTT.

This clonotype was seen at least ten times. The rearrangement uses TRBV20-1 and TRBJ2-2, with TRBD2 matching over 9 bases. With V trimmed by 3 bases and J by 3 bases, 8 bases remained unmatched. The germline V gene has CDR1 DFQATT and CDR2 SNEGSKA (reference sequence). The CDR3 covers 16 residues. The CDR3 here is CSASGTSGGYTGELFF. The CDR3, as DNA: TGCAGTGCTAGTGGGACCAGCGGGGGGTACACCGGGGAGCTGTTTTTT.

The sample holds many counts of this clonotype. The chain has TRBV15 and TRBJ2-1; no firm D call. The germline V gene has CDR1 LNHNV and CDR2 YYDKDF (reference sequence). CDR3 length: 12 amino acids. Trimming took 1 base from V and 7 from J, leaving 5 bases between them. The CDR3 DNA is TGTGCCACCAGCAGAGGCCTGAATGAGCAGTTCTTC. Translated: CATSRGLNEQFF.

The genes are TRBV11-2 and TRBJ2-7; TRBD2 might be the D (7 bases). The V gene lost 5 bases and the J gene lost 3 bases, with 20 bases spanning the gap. The CDR3 contains 16 residues. The germline CDR1 and CDR2 sequences are SGHAT and FQNNGV. The CDR3 is CASSPTGGTLSYEQYF. The CDR3 nucleotides are TGTGCCAGCAGCCCCACGGGGGGCACCTTAAGCTACGAGCAGTACTTC.

This clonotype was found a few times. The gene calls are TRBV2 and TRBJ2-3; TRBD2 aligns across 11 bases. Trimming removed 8 bases from V and 6 bases from J; junction bases left unmatched: 7. CDR3 size: 14 residues. Germline values: CDR1 SNHLY, CDR2 FYNNEI. Here the CDR3 DNA reads TGTGCCAGCTCACTAGCGGGGGTAACCGATACGCAGTATTTT. As protein: CASSLAGVTDTQYF.

This clonotype turned up a few times. J is TRBJ2-5 and V is TRBV5-1; 9 nucleotides agree with TRBD1. The V gene's germline CDR1 is SGHRS and CDR2 YFSETQ. V gave up 3 bases and J gave up 4 bases; unmatched junction bases: 10. This CDR3 region has 16 residues. CDR3 protein: CASSWSLGTGRETQYF. The CDR3 DNA is TGCGCCAGCAGCTGGAGTTTAGGGACAGGGAGAGAGACCCAGTACTTC.

This clonotype was seen a few times. The chain joins TRBV9 to TRBJ2-7; maybe TRBD2 (6 bases). Trimming cost V 0 bases and J 0 bases, with 10 bases left between them. The germline V gene has CDR1 SGDLS and CDR2 YYNGEE. The CDR3 runs 15 residues. This CDR3 is CASSVAGVSSYEQYF. CDR3 in DNA: TGTGCCAGCAGCGTAGCGGGAGTCAGCTCCTACGAGCAGTACTTC.

This clonotype was seen a handful of times. This chain joins TRBV7-2 and TRBJ2-3; D tentatively fits TRBD1 or TRBD2 (5 bases each). The CDR3 is 16 residues long. Germline values: CDR1 SGHTA, CDR2 FQGNSA. V gave up 3 bases and J gave up 2 bases, with 15 bases separating them. The CDR3, as DNA: TGTGCCAGCAGCTTCGCCGGGACCCTTAACACAGATACGCAGTATTTT. Amino acids: CASSFAGTLNTDTQYF.

This clonotype was counted ten times or more. The chain links TRBV7-3 to TRBJ2-1; D may be TRBD1 or TRBD2 (5 bases each). In germline, CDR1 is SGHTA, CDR2 FQGTGA. V lost 4 bases and J 5 bases, leaving 9 bases between the germline ends. The CDR3 loop spans 13 amino acids. In DNA, the CDR3 is TGTGCCAGCAGCTGGCGAGGGGACAATGAGCAGTTCTTC. Translating gives CASSWRGDNEQFF.

In this sample, this clonotype turned up a few times. The CDR3 sequence is CASTLKQGADTQYF. CDR3 DNA: TGTGCCAGCACTTTAAAACAGGGGGCAGATACGCAGTATTTT. The genes are TRBV6-5 and TRBJ2-3, with TRBD1 identical over 8 bases. Germline V lookup: CDR1 MNHEY, CDR2 SVGAGI. The CDR3 is made up of 14 amino acids. The V gene end was trimmed by 7 bases and the J gene end by 4 bases; junction bases not matched to a gene: 7.

This clonotype was seen more than once but under ten times. At one of its ends the junction is not consistent with the germline gene, which may arise from a read error. The V gene is TRBV7-7, the J gene TRBJ2-1, with 10 bases aligning to TRBD2. The germline V gene encodes CDR1 SSHAT and CDR2 FNYEAQ (reference sequence). The CDR3 extends over 15 amino acids. CDR3 region: CASSATSGAYNEQFF. Written as DNA, the CDR3 is TGTGCTAGCAGCGCAACTAGCGGGGCCTACAATGAGCAGTTCTTC.

The chain couples TRBV20-1 to TRBJ2-1; possible D gene TRBD1, 6 bases. Trimming took 3 bases from V and 2 from J, leaving 11 bases between them. CDR3 size: 14 residues. CDR1 and CDR2 from the germline V gene are DFQATT and SNEGSKA (reference sequence). The chain's CDR3 is CSASGTWAYNEQFF. The CDR3 DNA follows: TGCAGTGCTAGCGGGACATGGGCCTACAATGAGCAGTTCTTC.

This clonotype was detected many times. V is TRBV28 and J is TRBJ2-3, with 7 nucleotides matching TRBD2. The V gene's germline CDR1 is MDHEN and CDR2 SYDVKM. This CDR3 contains 17 residues. Trimming cost V 6 bases and J 3 bases; bases outside gene matches: 15. In DNA, the CDR3 is TGTGCCAGCAGCACATGGTCGTATGGGGGAGGGACAGATACGCAGTATTTT. Translation gives CASSTWSYGGGTDTQYF.

The table lists this clonotype with many counts. The V gene is TRBV20-1, the J gene TRBJ2-2; 10 positions agree with TRBD1. CDR3 size: 14 residues. Per germline, CDR1 DFQATT and CDR2 SNEGSKA (reference sequence). V lost 3 bases and J lost 5; bases outside the gene matches: 3. The CDR3 coding sequence is TGCAGTGCTAGGGGGACAGGGGATACCGGGGAGCTGTTTTTT. Amino acids: CSARGTGDTGELFF.

This clonotype was seen many times. The chain joins TRBV6-5 to TRBJ2-5; the D gene is possibly TRBD1 (5 bases). CDR1 is MNHEY, CDR2 SVGAGI, per germline. The CDR3 contains 13 residues. V lost 6 bases to trimming and J lost 3 bases, with 11 bases between them. The chain's CDR3 is CASSQGQKETQYF. CDR3 coding DNA: TGTGCCAGCAGCCAAGGACAAAAAGAGACCCAGTACTTC.

This clonotype was recorded at least ten times. The chain carries TRBV11-2 and TRBJ2-2, with D uncertain. CDR3 length: 15 amino acids. Trimming removed 6 bases from V and 0 bases from J, with 11 bases in between. Germline values: CDR1 SGHAT, CDR2 FQNNGV. CDR3 in amino acids: CASSPRRPNTGELFF. CDR3 nucleotides: TGTGCCAGCAGTCCTAGACGGCCGAACACCGGGGAGCTGTTTTTT.

In this sample, this clonotype turned up a few times. This chain joins TRBV4-1 and TRBJ1-4; D is perhaps TRBD1 (5 bases). V lost 1 base and J lost 6, with 15 bases in between. CDR1 and CDR2 (germline): MGHRA, YSYEKL. This CDR3 has 16 residues. CDR3: CASSQGRGRVDEKLFF. The DNA of the CDR3 is TGCGCCAGCAGCCAAGGTAGGGGACGTGTGGATGAAAAACTGTTTTTT.

A few counts support this clonotype. The V gene is TRBV6-2 or TRBV6-3, the J gene TRBJ2-3, with D maybe TRBD1 (5 bases). The CDR3 loop spans 15 amino acids. Germline V gives CDR1 MNHEY, CDR2 SVGEGT. Trimming removed 1 base at V and 2 bases at J, with 10 bases between. The CDR3 DNA sequence: TGTGCCAGCAGTTACTGGGCAGGGAACACAGATACGCAGTATTTT. It is translated as CASSYWAGNTDTQYF.

Concerning this clonotype: Its ends do not fully match the called genes, so a read error is possible. This chain joins TRBV20-1 and TRBJ1-6; D call uncertain. CDR1 is DFQATT and CDR2 is SNEGSKA in the germline V gene (reference sequence). The CDR3 has 18 amino acids. The CDR3 sequence is CSARPASLNYWPHSPLHF. In DNA, the CDR3 is TGCAGTGCGCGCCCAGCCAGCCTAAATTATTGGCCACACTCACCCCTCCATTTT.